One sample yielded the 21 T cell receptor beta chains listed below, sequenced in a study of blood T cell repertoires in COVID-19 (dated by TCRdb to 2020 to 2021). Receptors were amplified or captured by the immunoSEQ multiplex PCR assay. TCRdb re-hosts the immuneACCESS table, in-frame sequences only. Its copies lack some clones; in the studies checked, an unresolved V gene accounts for under half of them, and the cause for the rest is not known. The sample profile shows about 84,000 clones; 83% of them were found once. The ten top clones hold around 36% of the sample. Sequences were obtained from peripheral blood. Receptors originate from a man older than 75 with active or convalescent COVID-19.

The chain carries TRBV11-2 and TRBJ1-1; TRBD1 aligns across 11 bases. Looked up from germline, CDR1 is SGHAT and CDR2 is FQNNGV. V gave up 1 base and J gave up 4 bases; unmatched junction bases: 5. CDR3 length: 16 residues. The DNA of the CDR3 is TGTGCCAGCAGCTTAGGTACCGGGACAGGGGGCACTGAAGCTTTCTTT. It specifies CASSLGTGTGGTEAFF. Full variable domain (missing parts from reference TRBV11-2 and TRBJ1-1): EAGVAQSPRYKIIEKRQSVAFWCNPISGHATLYWYQQILGQGPKLLIQFQNNGVVDDSQLPKDRFSAERLKGVDSTLKIQPAKLEDSAVYLCASSLGTGTGGTEAFFGQGTRLTVV.

In its sample, this clone was seen a few times. The chain carries TRBV10-3 and TRBJ1-5; no clear D. This CDR3 is built from 17 residues. Trimming shortened V by 3 bases and J by 4 bases, and 19 bases separated the two germline ends. Germline lookup yields CDR1 ENHRY and CDR2 SYGVKD. CDR3 coding DNA: TGTGCCATCAGTGAAAGCACAATCTCAGGTTTAAATCAGCCCCAGCATTTT. Residues: CAISESTISGLNQPQHF.

The rearrangement joins TRBV29-1 to TRBJ1-2; 7 positions agree with TRBD1. The CDR3 totals 16 residues. V was pared by 0 bases and J by 3 bases, with 10 bases of the junction left unmatched. The germline V gene has CDR1 SQVTM and CDR2 ANQGSEA. As DNA, the CDR3 is TGCAGCGTTGAAGATTTGGCCAGGGGGGAGTACTATGGCTACACCTTC. It specifies CSVEDLARGEYYGYTF.

The rearrangement joins TRBV6-5 to TRBJ1-2; D perhaps matches TRBD1 (5 bases). Trimming left V 0 bases short and J 3 bases short, with 14 bases between. The CDR3 sequence is 16 residues long. Per the germline V gene, CDR1 is MNHEY and CDR2 is SVGAGI. CDR3 coding DNA: TGTGCCAGCAGTTACTCGAGTGGCAGGGACTACTATGGCTACACCTTC. It translates to CASSYSSGRDYYGYTF.

The rearrangement joins TRBV6-6 to TRBJ1-3; D is unresolved. CDR3 length equals 14 residues. Germline V lookup: CDR1 MNHNY, CDR2 SVGAGI (reference sequence). Trimming removed 2 bases at V and 8 bases at J, with 13 bases between. In DNA form, the CDR3 reads TGTGCCAGCAGTTACGGGTCGGTCGCGGACACCATATATTTT. This gives the protein CASSYGSVADTIYF.

The chain recombines TRBV7-9 with TRBJ2-7; a weak D match, TRBD1 (6 bases). Germline V lookup: CDR1 SEHNR, CDR2 FQNEAQ (reference sequence). The CDR3 runs to 15 residues. The germline V and J ends were trimmed by 2 bases and 2 bases, with 13 bases remaining between them. CDR3 nucleotide sequence: TGTGCCAGCAGCTTACCTTTACAGGGAACCTACGAGCAGTACTTC. Translating gives CASSLPLQGTYEQYF.

This chain connects TRBV27 to TRBJ2-3; 9 positions agree with TRBD2. Trimming cost V 5 bases and J 4 bases; bases outside gene matches: 7. The CDR3 loop spans 15 amino acids. CDR1 and CDR2 from the germline V gene are MNHEY and SMNVEV (reference sequence). The CDR3 DNA follows: TGTGCCAGCAGTCTTAGCGGGAGTGAGGCAGATACGCAGTATTTT. Its protein is CASSLSGSEADTQYF.

V usage is TRBV27 and J usage is TRBJ1-6; 7 bases map to TRBD1. This CDR3 contains 15 residues. V lost 5 bases and J lost 8; bases outside the gene matches: 9. The germline gives CDR1 MNHEY, CDR2 SMNVEV (reference sequence). The CDR3 spells CASSPYGQVYSPLHF. CDR3 DNA: TGTGCCAGCAGTCCATACGGACAGGTTTATTCACCCCTCCACTTT.

The V gene is TRBV15, the J gene TRBJ1-2, with TRBD1 as a possible D gene (5 bases). Germline V lookup: CDR1 LNHNV, CDR2 YYDKDF (reference sequence). Trimming cost V 1 base and J 2 bases, with 14 bases left between them. CDR3 length: 16 amino acids. The CDR3 bases are TGTGCCACCAGCAGAGCGGGAGGGGCGGGGAACTATGGCTACACCTTC. This codes for CATSRAGGAGNYGYTF.

The rearrangement joins TRBV7-9 to TRBJ2-1; TRBD2 matches at 8 bases. The V segment lost 5 bases and the J segment 9 bases; nucleotides outside the gene matches: 21. Germline CDR1 and CDR2: SEHNR and FQNEAQ (reference sequence). The CDR3 spans 18 residues. The CDR3 reads CASSLLAGGKAGVGEQFF. The CDR3 coding sequence is TGTGCCAGCAGCCTCCTGGCGGGGGGCAAAGCGGGAGTAGGTGAGCAGTTCTTC.

A single count supports this clone. V gene TRBV6-5 combines with J gene TRBJ2-7; 7 bases are a match to TRBD2. After removal of 6 bases from V and 5 bases from J, the junction contained 10 bases not matched to a gene. Germline-derived CDR1 and CDR2 are MNHEY and SVGAGI. The CDR3 is 14 amino acids. Here the CDR3 reads CASSPRGGLDEQYF. CDR3 nucleotides: TGTGCCAGCAGCCCGAGGGGAGGGTTGGACGAGCAGTACTTC.

This clone was seen a handful of times. The V call is TRBV19, the J call TRBJ2-2, with D unclear. Trimming removed 7 bases from V and 1 base from J, with 13 bases in between. The CDR3 spans 15 residues. CDR1 is LNHDA and CDR2 is SQIVND in the germline V gene (reference sequence). CDR3 bases: TGTGCCAGTACTACCTCTCCAGGGAACACCGGGGAGCTGTTTTTT. It translates to CASTTSPGNTGELFF.

V usage is TRBV7-9 and J usage is TRBJ2-1, with a weak D call TRBD2 (5 bases). This CDR3 contains 12 residues. With 5 bases removed from V and 10 bases from J, the gap between germline ends came to 12 bases. CDR1 and CDR2 from the germline V gene are SEHNR and FQNEAQ (reference sequence). CDR3 in amino acids: CASSPTSGEQFF. The CDR3, as DNA: TGTGCCAGCAGCCCAACGTCGGGGGAGCAGTTCTTC.

The rearrangement joins TRBV7-8 to TRBJ1-1; tentative D call: TRBD1 (5 bases). The CDR3 has 13 amino acids. Germline CDR1 reads SGHVS; CDR2 reads FQNEAQ. With 3 bases removed from V and 5 bases from J, the gap between germline ends came to 10 bases. The CDR3 spells CASSLRHRTEAFF. CDR3 DNA sequence: TGTGCCAGCAGCTTGAGGCACAGGACTGAAGCTTTCTTT.

The chain combines TRBV19 with TRBJ1-1, with D hard to call. V was shortened by 7 bases and J by 5 bases, with 8 bases between the two germline ends. The CDR3 runs to 11 residues. Germline V CDR1 and CDR2: LNHDA, SQIVND (reference sequence). CDR3 DNA: TGTGCCAGTATTATGAGGACTGAAGCTTTCTTT. Protein sequence: CASIMRTEAFF.

The chain couples TRBV5-1 to TRBJ1-5, with D unclear. Germline V CDR1 and CDR2: SGHRS, YFSETQ. V was pared by 0 bases and J by 5 bases, with 12 bases between. The CDR3 loop spans 15 amino acids. CDR3 coding DNA: TGCGCCAGCAGCTTGGATGCGGCAGAAGATCAGCCCCAGCATTTT. Its translation: CASSLDAAEDQPQHF.

The sample holds one count of this clone. The chain carries TRBV9 and TRBJ1-1; 9 bases are a match to TRBD1. Germline values: CDR1 SGDLS, CDR2 YYNGEE. The CDR3 runs 17 residues. The V gene end was trimmed by 1 base and the J gene end by 0 bases; junction bases not matched to a gene: 7. CDR3 sequence reads: CASSVLTGGTVNTEAFF. The CDR3 DNA reads as TGTGCCAGCAGCGTATTAACAGGGGGCACTGTGAACACTGAAGCTTTCTTT.

The rearrangement uses TRBV19 and TRBJ2-7, with a possible D match to TRBD1 (5 bases). The CDR3 runs to 15 residues. The V gene lost 5 bases and the J gene lost 0 bases, with 14 bases spanning the gap. Germline CDR1 is LNHDA and CDR2 is SQIVND (reference sequence). The CDR3 reads CASSAQGTTSYEQYF. The CDR3 bases are TGTGCCAGTAGTGCTCAGGGAACAACCTCCTACGAGCAGTACTTC.

The chain recombines TRBV21-1 with TRBJ2-3; the table's TRBD2 call for D was not verified on the DNA. TRBV21-1 is a known pseudogene. This CDR3 spans 20 amino acids. The CDR3: CASSQRSGLAGESGTDTQYF. The CDR3 region has the DNA TGTGCCAGCAGCCAGCGGTCGGGACTAGCGGGAGAATCGGGCACAGATACGCAGTATTTT.

V gene TRBV3-1 (or the pseudogene TRBV3-2) combines with J gene TRBJ1-1; TRBD1 aligns across 8 bases. The germline V gene has CDR1 LGHDT and CDR2 YNNKEL (reference sequence). J gave up 2 bases and V 3 bases, and 2 bases lay outside the gene matches. The CDR3 runs 14 residues. The CDR3 is CASSQGQVNTEAFF. For the CDR3, the DNA is TGTGCCAGCAGCCAGGGACAGGTCAACACTGAAGCTTTCTTT.

The table lists this clone with a count of one. V gene TRBV27 combines with J gene TRBJ1-2; D is possibly TRBD1 (6 bases). CDR1 is MNHEY, CDR2 SMNVEV, per germline (reference sequence). The CDR3 covers 15 residues. V lost 6 bases, J lost 2 bases, and 16 bases lay in between. The CDR3 is CASRGSGASNYGYTF. DNA of the CDR3: TGTGCCAGCAGGGGGTCAGGGGCGTCCAACTATGGCTACACCTTC.